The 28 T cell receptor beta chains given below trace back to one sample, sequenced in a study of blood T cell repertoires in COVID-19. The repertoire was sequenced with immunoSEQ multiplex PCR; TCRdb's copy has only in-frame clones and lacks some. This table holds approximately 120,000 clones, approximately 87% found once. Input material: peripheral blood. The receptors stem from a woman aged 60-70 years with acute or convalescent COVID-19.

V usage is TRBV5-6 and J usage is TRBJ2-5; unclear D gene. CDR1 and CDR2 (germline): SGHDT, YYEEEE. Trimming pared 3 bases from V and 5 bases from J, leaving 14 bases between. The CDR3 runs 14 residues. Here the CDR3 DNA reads TGTGCCAGCAGCTCGGCCATCCTCGGGGAGACCCAGTACTTC. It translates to CASSSAILGETQYF.

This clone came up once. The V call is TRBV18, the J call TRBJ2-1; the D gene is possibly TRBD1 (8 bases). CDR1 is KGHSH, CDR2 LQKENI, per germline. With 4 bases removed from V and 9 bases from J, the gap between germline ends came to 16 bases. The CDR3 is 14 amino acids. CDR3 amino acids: CASSLRTGRGEQFF. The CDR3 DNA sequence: TGTGCCAGCTCACTCAGGACAGGGAGGGGTGAGCAGTTCTTC.

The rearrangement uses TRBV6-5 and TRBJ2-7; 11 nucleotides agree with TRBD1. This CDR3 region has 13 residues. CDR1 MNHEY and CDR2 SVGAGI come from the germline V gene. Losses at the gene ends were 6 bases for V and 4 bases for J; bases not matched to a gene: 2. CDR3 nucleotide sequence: TGTGCCAGCAGGGGACAGGGGGGGTACGAGCAGTACTTC. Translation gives CASRGQGGYEQYF.

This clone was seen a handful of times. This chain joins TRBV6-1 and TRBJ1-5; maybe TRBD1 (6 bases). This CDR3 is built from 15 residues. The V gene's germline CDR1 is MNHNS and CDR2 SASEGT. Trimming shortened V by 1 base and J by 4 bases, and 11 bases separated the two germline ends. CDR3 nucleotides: TGTGCCAGCAGTGAAGGCGGGGGCTTAAATCAGCCCCAGCATTTT. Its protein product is CASSEGGGLNQPQHF.

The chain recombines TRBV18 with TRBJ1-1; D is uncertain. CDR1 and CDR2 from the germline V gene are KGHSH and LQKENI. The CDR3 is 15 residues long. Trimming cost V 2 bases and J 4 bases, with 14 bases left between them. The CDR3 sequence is CASSPSGRIFTEAFF. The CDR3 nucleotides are TGTGCCAGCTCACCAAGCGGACGGATCTTCACTGAAGCTTTCTTT.

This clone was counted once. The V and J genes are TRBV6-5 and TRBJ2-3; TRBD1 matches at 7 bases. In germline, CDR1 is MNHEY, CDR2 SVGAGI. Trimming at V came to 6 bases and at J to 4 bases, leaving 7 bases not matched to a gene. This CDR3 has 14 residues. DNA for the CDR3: TGTGCCAGCAGGCCCGACAGGGTTTCAGATACGCAGTATTTT. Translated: CASRPDRVSDTQYF.

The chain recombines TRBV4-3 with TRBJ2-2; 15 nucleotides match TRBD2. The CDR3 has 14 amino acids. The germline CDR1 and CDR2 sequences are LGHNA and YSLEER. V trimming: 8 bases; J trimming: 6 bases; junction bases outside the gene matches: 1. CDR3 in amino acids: CASGLAGGAGELFF. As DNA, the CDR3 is TGCGCCAGCGGACTAGCGGGAGGGGCCGGGGAGCTGTTTTTT.

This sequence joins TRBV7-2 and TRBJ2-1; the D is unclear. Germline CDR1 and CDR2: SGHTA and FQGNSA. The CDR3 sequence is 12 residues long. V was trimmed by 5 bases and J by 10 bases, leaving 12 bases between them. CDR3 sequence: CASSRAAGEQFF. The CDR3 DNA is TGTGCCAGCAGCCGCGCGGCCGGGGAGCAGTTCTTC. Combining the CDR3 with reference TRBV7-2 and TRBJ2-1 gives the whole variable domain GAGVSQSPSNKVTEKGKDVELRCDPISGHTALYWYRQSLGQGLEFLIYFQGNSAPDKSGLPSDRFSAERTGGSVSTLTIQRTQQEDSAVYLCASSRAAGEQFFGPGTRLTVL.

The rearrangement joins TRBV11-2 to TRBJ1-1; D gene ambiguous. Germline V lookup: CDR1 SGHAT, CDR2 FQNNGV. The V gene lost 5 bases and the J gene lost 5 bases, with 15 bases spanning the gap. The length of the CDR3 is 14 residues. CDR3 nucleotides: TGTGCCAGCAGCCCCCCGGGGTTTCGGACTGAAGCTTTCTTT. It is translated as CASSPPGFRTEAFF. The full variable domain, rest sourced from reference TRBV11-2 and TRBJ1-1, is EAGVAQSPRYKIIEKRQSVAFWCNPISGHATLYWYQQILGQGPKLLIQFQNNGVVDDSQLPKDRFSAERLKGVDSTLKIQPAKLEDSAVYLCASSPPGFRTEAFFGQGTRLTVV.

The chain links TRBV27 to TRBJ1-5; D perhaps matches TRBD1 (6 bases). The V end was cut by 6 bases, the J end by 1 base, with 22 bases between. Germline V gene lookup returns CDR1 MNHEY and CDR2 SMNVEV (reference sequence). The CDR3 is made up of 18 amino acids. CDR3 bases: TGTGCCAGCAGCCCTAGGGGGGGGAGGGGTAGCAGCAATCAGCCCCAGCATTTT. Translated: CASSPRGGRGSSNQPQHF.

The CDR3 here is CASSEGVYGELFF. Written as DNA, the CDR3 is TGTGCCAGCAGCGAGGGGGTTTACGGGGAGCTGTTTTTT. This rearrangement joins TRBV28 to TRBJ2-2, with a weak D call TRBD1 (6 bases). The CDR3 sequence is 13 residues long. Germline V gene data show CDR1 as MDHEN and CDR2 as SYDVKM. V lost 6 bases and J lost 7, with 12 bases in between. Combining the CDR3 with reference TRBV28 and TRBJ2-2 gives the whole variable domain DVKVTQSSRYLVKRTGEKVFLECVQDMDHENMFWYRQDPGLGLRLIYFSYDVKMKEKGDIPEGYSVSREKKERFSLILESASTNQTSMYLCASSEGVYGELFFGEGSRLTVL.

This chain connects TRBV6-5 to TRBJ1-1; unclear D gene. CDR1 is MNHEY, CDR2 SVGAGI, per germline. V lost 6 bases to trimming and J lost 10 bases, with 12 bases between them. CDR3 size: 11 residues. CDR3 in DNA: TGTGCCAGCAGCTTATCTACGGGAGCTTTCTTT. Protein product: CASSLSTGAFF.

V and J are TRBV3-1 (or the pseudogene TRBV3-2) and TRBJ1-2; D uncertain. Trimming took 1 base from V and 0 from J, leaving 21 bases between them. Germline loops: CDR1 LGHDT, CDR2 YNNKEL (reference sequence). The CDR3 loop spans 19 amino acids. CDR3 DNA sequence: TGTGCCAGCAGCCAAGCCAAGGGATTACGAGGACTTGCTAACTATGGCTACACCTTC. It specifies CASSQAKGLRGLANYGYTF.

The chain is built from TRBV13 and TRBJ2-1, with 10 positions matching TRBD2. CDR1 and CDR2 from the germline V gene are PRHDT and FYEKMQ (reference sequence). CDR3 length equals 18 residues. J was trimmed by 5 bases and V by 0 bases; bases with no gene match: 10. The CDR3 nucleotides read TGTGCCAGCAGCTTAGGCGGTAGCGGGAGGCGCATCAACAATGAGCAGTTCTTC. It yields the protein CASSLGGSGRRINNEQFF.

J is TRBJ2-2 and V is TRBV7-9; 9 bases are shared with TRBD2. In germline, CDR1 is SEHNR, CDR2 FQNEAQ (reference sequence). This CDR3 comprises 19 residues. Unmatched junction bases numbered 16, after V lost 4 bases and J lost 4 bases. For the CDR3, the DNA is TGTGCCAGCAGCTCCCGCCCGGCTAGCGGGATCGGGGGCACCGGGGAGCTGTTTTTT. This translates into CASSSRPASGIGGTGELFF.

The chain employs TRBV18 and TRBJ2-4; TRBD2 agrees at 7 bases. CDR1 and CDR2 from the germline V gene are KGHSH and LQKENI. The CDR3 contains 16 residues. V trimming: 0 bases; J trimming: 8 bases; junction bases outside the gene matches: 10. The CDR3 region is CASSPPQSIRGDIQYF. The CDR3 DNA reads TGTGCCAGCTCACCACCGCAATCGATCCGGGGGGACATTCAGTACTTC.

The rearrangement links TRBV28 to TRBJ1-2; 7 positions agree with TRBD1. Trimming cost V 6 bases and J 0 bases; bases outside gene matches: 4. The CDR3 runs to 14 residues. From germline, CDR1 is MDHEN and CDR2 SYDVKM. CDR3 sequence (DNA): TGTGCCAGCAGGTCACAGGGGCCTAACTATGGCTACACCTTC. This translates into CASRSQGPNYGYTF.

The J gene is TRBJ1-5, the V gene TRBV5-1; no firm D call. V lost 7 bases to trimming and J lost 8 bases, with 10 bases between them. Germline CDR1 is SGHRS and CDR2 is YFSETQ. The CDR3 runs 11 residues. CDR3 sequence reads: CASPPGEPQHF. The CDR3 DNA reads TGCGCCAGCCCACCCGGGGAGCCCCAGCATTTT.

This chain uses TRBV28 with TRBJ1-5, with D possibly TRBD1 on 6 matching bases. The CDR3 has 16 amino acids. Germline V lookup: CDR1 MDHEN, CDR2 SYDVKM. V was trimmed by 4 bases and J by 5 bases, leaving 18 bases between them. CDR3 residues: CASSSPGRGVDQPQHF. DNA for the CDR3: TGTGCCAGCAGTTCCCCGGGCAGGGGAGTGGATCAGCCCCAGCATTTT.

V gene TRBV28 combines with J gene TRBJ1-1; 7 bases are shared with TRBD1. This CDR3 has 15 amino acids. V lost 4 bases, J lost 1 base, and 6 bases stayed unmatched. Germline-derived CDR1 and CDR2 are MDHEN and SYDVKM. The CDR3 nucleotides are TGTGCCAGCAGTTCCCGAGGGGGCCCGAACACTGAAGCTTTCTTT. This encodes CASSSRGGPNTEAFF.

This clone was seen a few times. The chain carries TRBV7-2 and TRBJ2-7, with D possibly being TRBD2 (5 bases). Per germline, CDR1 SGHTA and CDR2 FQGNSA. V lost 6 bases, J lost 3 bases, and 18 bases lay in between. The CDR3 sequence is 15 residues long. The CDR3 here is CASSPQPGVSYEQYF. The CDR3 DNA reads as TGTGCCAGCAGTCCCCAGCCCGGGGTCAGCTACGAGCAGTACTTC.

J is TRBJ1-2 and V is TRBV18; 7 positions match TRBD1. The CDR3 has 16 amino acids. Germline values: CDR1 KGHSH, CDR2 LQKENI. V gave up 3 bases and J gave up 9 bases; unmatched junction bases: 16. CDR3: CASSPLDDRANSRYTF. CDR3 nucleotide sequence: TGTGCCAGCTCACCGCTGGACGACAGGGCGAACTCTCGCTACACCTTC.

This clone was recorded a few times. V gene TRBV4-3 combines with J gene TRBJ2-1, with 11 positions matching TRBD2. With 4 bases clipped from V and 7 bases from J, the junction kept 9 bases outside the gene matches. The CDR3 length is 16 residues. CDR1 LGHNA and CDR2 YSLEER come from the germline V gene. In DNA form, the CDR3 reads TGCGCCAGCAGCCCCAGTGTAGCGGGAGGGCTTAATGAGCAGTTCTTC. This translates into CASSPSVAGGLNEQFF.

The CDR3 DNA is TGCAGCGTTGGAGGGGACAATTTGAACACTGAAGCTTTCTTT. Its protein is CSVGGDNLNTEAFF. The chain links TRBV29-1 to TRBJ1-1; maybe TRBD1 (6 bases). Trimming pared 4 bases from V and 0 bases from J, leaving 12 bases between. Germline loops: CDR1 SQVTM, CDR2 ANQGSEA. The CDR3 is made up of 14 amino acids.

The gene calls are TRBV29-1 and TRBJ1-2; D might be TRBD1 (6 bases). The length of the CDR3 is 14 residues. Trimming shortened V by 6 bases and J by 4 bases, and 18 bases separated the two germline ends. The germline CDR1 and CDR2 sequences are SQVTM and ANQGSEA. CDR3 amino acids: CSVIHGGAAYGYTF. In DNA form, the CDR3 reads TGCAGCGTAATCCATGGGGGGGCTGCCTATGGCTACACCTTC.

The CDR3 sequence is CASSLQEGASEETQYF. In DNA, the CDR3 is TGTGCCAGCAGCTTGCAGGAGGGGGCATCAGAAGAGACCCAGTACTTC. The J gene is TRBJ2-5, the V gene TRBV13; D might be TRBD1 (7 bases). Per the germline V gene, CDR1 is PRHDT and CDR2 is FYEKMQ (reference sequence). V lost 3 bases to trimming and J lost 3 bases, with 17 bases between them. CDR3 length equals 16 residues.

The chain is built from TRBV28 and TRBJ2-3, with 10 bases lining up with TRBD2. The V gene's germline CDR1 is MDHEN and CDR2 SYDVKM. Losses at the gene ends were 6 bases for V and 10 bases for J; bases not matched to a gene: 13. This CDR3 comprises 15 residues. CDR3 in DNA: TGTGCCAGCAGGGCTGGCAGCGGGGGGGCTGAAGCGCAGTATTTT. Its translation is CASRAGSGGAEAQYF.

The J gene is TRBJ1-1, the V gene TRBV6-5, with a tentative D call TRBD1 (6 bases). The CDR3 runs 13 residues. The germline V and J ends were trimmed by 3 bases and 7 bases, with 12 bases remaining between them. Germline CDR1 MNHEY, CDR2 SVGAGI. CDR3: CASSYYRANEAFF. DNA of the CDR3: TGTGCCAGCAGTTATTACAGGGCCAATGAAGCTTTCTTT.